A single sample gave rise to the 18 T cell receptor beta chains below, sequenced in a study of response to subunit inactivated influenza vaccine. MiXCR, applied by TCRdb to the RT-PCR reads, yields one record per CDR3 protein. The table includes about 540,000 distinct CDR3 sequences, approximately 20% detected once. This sample was also put to use in a study of T cells expressing NK-cell markers. That paper states: With UMIs, 5'RACE template switching was used to make TCR beta cDNA.

The sample was CD4+ T cells sorted from PBMCs, taken 11 to 12 days after vaccination. The receptors originated from a man aged 45-60 years who received an inactivated influenza vaccine.

This rearrangement joins TRBV3-1 to TRBJ2-7; 8 bases line up with TRBD1. V was clipped by 5 bases and J by 3 bases; unmatched bases: 9. The germline V gene has CDR1 LGHDT and CDR2 YNNKEL (reference sequence). There are 15 residues in the CDR3. CDR3 DNA: TGTGCCAGCAGCTCCTTAACAGGGGGATACTACGAGCAGTACTTC. It yields the protein CASSSLTGGYYEQYF.

The V gene is TRBV18, the J gene TRBJ2-7; TRBD2 matches at 9 bases. J gave up 2 bases and V 5 bases, and 4 bases lay outside the gene matches. In germline, CDR1 is KGHSH, CDR2 LQKENI. CDR3 length equals 14 residues. The CDR3 is CASSTSSGAYEQYF. For the CDR3, the DNA is TGTGCCAGCTCAACTTCTAGCGGGGCCTACGAGCAGTACTTC. Using reference TRBV18 and TRBJ2-7 for the parts outside the CDR3, the full variable domain is NAGVMQNPRHLVRRRGQEARLRCSPMKGHSHVYWYRQLPEEGLKFMVYLQKENIIDESGMPKERFSAEFPKEGPSILRIQQVVRGDSAAYFCASSTSSGAYEQYFGPGTRLTVT.

In this sample, this clonotype turned up a few times. The V gene is TRBV20-1, the J gene TRBJ2-5; 7 positions match TRBD2. V was pared by 6 bases and J by 4 bases, with 8 bases of the junction left unmatched. There are 13 residues in the CDR3. The V gene's germline CDR1 is DFQATT and CDR2 SNEGSKA (reference sequence). CDR3 protein: CSAQSGIGETQYF. DNA for the CDR3: TGCAGTGCCCAGAGCGGGATAGGAGAGACCCAGTACTTC.

The chain couples TRBV29-1 to TRBJ1-1; 7 bases are a match to TRBD1. Trimming removed 5 bases from V and 2 bases from J; junction bases left unmatched: 11. The V gene's germline CDR1 is SQVTM and CDR2 ANQGSEA. CDR3 length equals 15 residues. The CDR3 sequence: CSVTGTAGINTEAFF. The CDR3 DNA follows: TGCAGCGTTACCGGGACAGCAGGAATAAACACTGAAGCTTTCTTT.

This clonotype was seen a few times. The rearrangement links TRBV24-1 to TRBJ1-2; D is ambiguous. Germline V gene sequence: CDR1 KGHDR, CDR2 SFDVKD. Between the trimmed V and J ends, which lost 4 bases and 8 bases, there was a span of 13 bases. The CDR3 consists of 13 residues. CDR3 region: CATSDSRESGYTF. The CDR3 region has the DNA TGTGCCACCAGTGACTCTCGGGAGAGCGGCTACACCTTC.

The rearrangement links TRBV5-1 to TRBJ1-2, with TRBD1 identical over 7 bases. J was trimmed by 0 bases and V by 4 bases; bases with no gene match: 6. Germline V gene lookup returns CDR1 SGHRS and CDR2 YFSETQ. The length of the CDR3 is 15 residues. As DNA, the CDR3 is TGCGCCAGCAGCCGGGAGGGACAGACTAACTATGGCTACACCTTC. Translated: CASSREGQTNYGYTF.

This clonotype showed up just a few times. The V call is TRBV28, the J call TRBJ1-2; D may be TRBD1 (6 bases). The CDR3 is made up of 13 amino acids. Germline CDR1 and CDR2: MDHEN and SYDVKM. Trimming took off 4 bases at V and 6 bases at J, with 12 bases between the two ends. CDR3 region: CASSSWGLNGYTF. CDR3 sequence (DNA): TGTGCCAGCAGTTCGTGGGGGCTTAATGGCTACACCTTC.

This clonotype was seen a single time. V and J are TRBV4-3 and TRBJ1-1; D gene unclear. Trimming pared 4 bases from V and 5 bases from J, leaving 14 bases between. CDR3 length equals 14 residues. CDR1 and CDR2 from the germline V gene are LGHNA and YSLEER. CDR3 sequence: CASSPQERVTEAFF. Here the CDR3 DNA reads TGCGCCAGCAGCCCGCAAGAGAGGGTTACTGAAGCTTTCTTT.

V gene TRBV28 combines with J gene TRBJ2-1, with 12 positions matching TRBD1. V was pared by 7 bases and J by 7 bases, with 8 bases of the junction left unmatched. The CDR3 length is 15 residues. Germline V gives CDR1 MDHEN, CDR2 SYDVKM. The CDR3 nucleotides are TGTGCCAGCACCTTACGGGACAGGGGGCTGAATGAGCAGTTCTTC. Protein: CASTLRDRGLNEQFF.

V gene TRBV12-3 or TRBV12-4 combines with J gene TRBJ2-2; 11 bases align to TRBD1. The junction had 8 bases not matched to a gene; V was cut back by 5 bases and J by 3 bases. CDR3 size: 17 residues. CDR3 sequence (DNA): TGTGCCAGCAGTGGACAGGGGGCTCGTGCGTACACCGGGGAGCTGTTTTTT. This translates into CASSGQGARAYTGELFF.

V usage is TRBV5-1 and J usage is TRBJ2-5; 9 nucleotides match TRBD1. Germline V gives CDR1 SGHRS, CDR2 YFSETQ. The CDR3 runs to 15 residues. Trimming took 4 bases from V and 5 from J; bases not matched to a gene: 9. CDR3 sequence reads: CASSSGDRERETQYF. CDR3 DNA sequence: TGCGCCAGCAGCAGCGGGGACAGGGAGCGCGAGACCCAGTACTTC.

This clonotype was picked up a small number of times. The chain couples TRBV20-1 to TRBJ1-1; TRBD1 agrees at 8 bases. V trimming: 5 bases; J trimming: 0 bases; junction bases outside the gene matches: 8. CDR1 DFQATT and CDR2 SNEGSKA come from the germline V gene (reference sequence). The CDR3 totals 15 residues. The CDR3 loop reads CSAQGANLMNTEAFF. The CDR3, as DNA: TGCAGTGCTCAGGGGGCCAATTTAATGAACACTGAAGCTTTCTTT.

V and J are TRBV10-3 and TRBJ2-3, with 7 positions matching TRBD2. The CDR3 extends over 13 amino acids. The V gene end was trimmed by 10 bases and the J gene end by 1 base; junction bases not matched to a gene: 5. Germline lookup yields CDR1 ENHRY and CDR2 SYGVKD. CDR3 bases: TGTGCCACCCAAACTAGCGGCACAGATACGCAGTATTTT. Residues: CATQTSGTDTQYF.

This rearrangement joins TRBV27 to TRBJ2-2; a weak D match, TRBD2 (6 bases). V was cut by 2 bases and J by 3 bases, with 16 bases left in between. CDR3 length: 17 residues. Germline CDR1 and CDR2: MNHEY and SMNVEV (reference sequence). The CDR3, as DNA: TGTGCCAGCAGTTTAATCGCAGGGCGCGGGGACACCGGGGAGCTGTTTTTT. Residues: CASSLIAGRGDTGELFF.

J is TRBJ1-1 and V is TRBV7-2, with D perhaps TRBD1 (5 bases). V lost 6 bases and J 0 bases, leaving 14 bases between the germline ends. Germline loops: CDR1 SGHTA, CDR2 FQGNSA. The length of the CDR3 is 15 residues. This CDR3 is CASRLGQAMNTEAFF. CDR3 in DNA: TGTGCCAGCAGACTCGGACAAGCGATGAACACTGAAGCTTTCTTT.

This chain links TRBV7-9 with TRBJ2-2; D unclear. Germline V gene lookup returns CDR1 SEHNR and CDR2 FQNEAQ (reference sequence). The CDR3 loop spans 15 amino acids. Between the trimmed V and J ends, which lost 2 bases and 2 bases, there was a span of 9 bases. CDR3 residues: CASSLTDANTGELFF. The CDR3 nucleotides are TGTGCCAGCAGCTTAACGGACGCCAACACCGGGGAGCTGTTTTTT.

A few counts support this clonotype. The chain employs TRBV5-1 and TRBJ2-7; D possibly corresponds to TRBD1 (6 bases). Trimming pared 4 bases from V and 3 bases from J, leaving 14 bases between. Germline lookup yields CDR1 SGHRS and CDR2 YFSETQ. The CDR3 spans 14 residues. CDR3 residues: CASSKGERYYEQYF. As DNA, the CDR3 is TGCGCCAGCAGCAAGGGGGAAAGATACTACGAGCAGTACTTC.

This clonotype was seen many times. The genes are TRBV12-3 or TRBV12-4 and TRBJ1-1, with unresolved D. The CDR3 length is 13 residues. The V end was cut by 6 bases, the J end by 4 bases, with 12 bases between. CDR3 nucleotides: TGTGCCAGCAGACCCCCTGGGCTCACTGAAGCTTTCTTT. Its translation is CASRPPGLTEAFF.